This TCR beta chain was sequenced for a study of blood T cell repertoires in COVID-19. This CDR3 is 13 amino acids long. The V and J ends lost 3 bases and 9 bases respectively, with 9 bases between them. Germline V CDR1 and CDR2: KGHSH, LQKENI. Methods used by the authors: Reference gene primer amplification gave nucleated cell count estimates. Libraries were prepared by immunoSEQ multiplex PCR; TCRdb keeps only in-frame clonotypes and omits some of them. From that table come the V and J calls and clone size; the DNA was used to work out D and trimming. Here the sample spans just under 300,000 clones, 70% to 90% being singletons.

The chain combines TRBV18 with TRBJ1-6; D gene ambiguous. Sequencing was done on a sample of peripheral blood. This TCR derives from a man aged 65 to 79 with acute or convalescent COVID-19. The CDR3 sequence: CASSPDRSSPLHF. The CDR3 DNA sequence: TGTGCCAGCTCACCCGATCGTAGTTCACCCCTCCACTTT.